This paragraph covers one TCR beta chain sequence. The antigen remains unidentified. This entry belongs to a study of neoadjuvant anti-PD-1 for oral cavity cancer. Whole-study context: Patients without progression got a fourth dose around day 43.

TCRdb keeps only in-frame clones here, not all; method: immunoSEQ multiplex PCR. Of thousands of clones in the sample, about 80% are singletons; the top ten hold 3.5% to 5%. Study outcomes and limitations: Higher pretreatment blood Treg/Th17 ratios correlated with higher pretreatment blood and lower post-treatment tumor TCRbeta clonality.

The time point was: after neoadjuvant nivolumab, at surgical resection. These newly diagnosed stage II-IVA oral cavity squamous cell carcinoma patients had no prior systemic or radiation treatment. Cohort: HPV-negative, locally advanced oral cavity squamous cell carcinoma patients. Germline values: CDR1 SNHLY, CDR2 FYNNEI. The V and J ends lost 11 bases and 2 bases respectively, with 15 bases between them. The CDR3 has 14 residues. V is TRBV2 and J is TRBJ2-2; tentative D call: TRBD2 (6 bases). This TCR came from a person between 40 and 79 years old with oral cavity squamous cell carcinoma. Sequenced here: PBMCs, sampled after nivolumab (anti-PD-1) treatment. The CDR3 DNA is TGTGCCTACCGGACTACTTTAAACACCGGGGAGCTGTTTTTT. This codes for CAYRTTLNTGELFF.